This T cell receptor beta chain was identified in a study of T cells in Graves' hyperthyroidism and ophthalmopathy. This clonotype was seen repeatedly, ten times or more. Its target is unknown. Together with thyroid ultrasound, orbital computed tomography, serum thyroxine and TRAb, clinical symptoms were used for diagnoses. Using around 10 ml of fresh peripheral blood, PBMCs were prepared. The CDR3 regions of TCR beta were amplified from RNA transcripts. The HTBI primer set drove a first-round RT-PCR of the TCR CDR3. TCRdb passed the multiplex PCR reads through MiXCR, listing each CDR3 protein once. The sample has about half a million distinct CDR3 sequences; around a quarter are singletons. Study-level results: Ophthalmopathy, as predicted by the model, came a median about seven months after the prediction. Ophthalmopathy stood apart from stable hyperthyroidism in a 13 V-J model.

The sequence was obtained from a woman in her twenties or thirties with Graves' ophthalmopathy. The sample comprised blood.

CDR3 sequence: CASSVEVDQPQHF. The CDR3 DNA reads as TGTGCCAGCAGCGTAGAAGTGGATCAGCCCCAGCATTTT. The chain combines TRBV9 with TRBJ1-5, with D unclear. Germline-derived CDR1 and CDR2 are SGDLS and YYNGEE. Trimming removed 0 bases from V and 5 bases from J, with 6 bases in between. This CDR3 has 13 residues.